The 7 T cell receptor beta chains presented below share a single source sample, sequenced in a study of T cells in Graves' hyperthyroidism and ophthalmopathy. Regions amplified from RNA transcripts were the TCR beta CDR3 regions. Initially, a first-round RT-PCR of the TCR CDR3 employed the HTBI primer set. TCRdb re-called the multiplex PCR reads with MiXCR, one entry per CDR3 protein. The sample has 280,000 or so distinct CDR3 sequences, around 15% seen once; the top ten hold 30% to 35%. The sequenced sample was blood. The receptors come from a woman aged 50 to 60 with Graves' hyperthyroidism that later progressed to Graves' ophthalmopathy.

This chain joins TRBV6-1 and TRBJ2-4; maybe TRBD2 (5 bases). The length of the CDR3 is 13 residues. Germline CDR1 MNHNS, CDR2 SASEGT. Trimming cost V 7 bases and J 5 bases, with 12 bases left between them. As DNA, the CDR3 is TGTGCCAGCACCCGGACTGATCAAAACATTCAGTACTTC. Translating gives CASTRTDQNIQYF.

A few counts support this clonotype. V usage is TRBV20-1 and J usage is TRBJ1-5; D remains ambiguous. This CDR3 spans 13 amino acids. Germline V CDR1 and CDR2: DFQATT, SNEGSKA (reference sequence). Trimming removed 7 bases at V and 3 bases at J, with 13 bases between. CDR3 in DNA: TGCAGTGTCTTACCTACTCCCAATCAGCCCCAGCATTTT. Protein: CSVLPTPNQPQHF.

This clonotype showed up just a few times. A much larger clone differs from this one at a single base, so this may be a read error. The genes are TRBV2 and TRBJ2-1; D gene ambiguous. CDR1 and CDR2 from the germline V gene are SNHLY and FYNNEI. The CDR3 spans 12 residues. Trimming stripped 4 bases from V and 10 bases from J, with 11 bases between. This CDR3 reads CASSVGCPEQFF. The CDR3 DNA reads as TGTGCCAGCAGTGTGGGATGTCCGGAGCAGTTCTTC.

This clonotype appeared once. Sequence at one end of the junction differs from germline and may be a read error. J is TRBJ2-1 and V is TRBV3-1; TRBD1 might be the D (6 bases). Germline CDR1 is LGHDT and CDR2 is YNNKEL (reference sequence). This CDR3 spans 14 amino acids. DNA for the CDR3: TGTGCCAGCAGCCAAGCGACAGGCCGGGATGAGCAGTCCTTC. Amino acid sequence: CASSQATGRDEQSF.

The V gene is TRBV20-1, the J gene TRBJ1-1; D might be TRBD1 (5 bases). The V and J ends lost 4 bases and 5 bases respectively, with 14 bases between them. CDR1 and CDR2 from the germline V gene are DFQATT and SNEGSKA (reference sequence). The CDR3 has 13 amino acids. The CDR3 DNA follows: TGCAGTGCTACCTCCCCGGGGGGGACTGAAGCTTTCTTT. It encodes CSATSPGGTEAFF.

This clonotype was counted many times. V and J are TRBV29-1 and TRBJ2-1, with TRBD2 identical over 13 bases. With V trimmed by 3 bases and J by 6 bases, 2 bases remained unmatched. This CDR3 is built from 14 residues. Germline values: CDR1 SQVTM, CDR2 ANQGSEA. The CDR3 DNA follows: TGCAGCGTTGACGGGACTAGCGGGACCAATGAGCAGTTCTTC. Translated, it gives CSVDGTSGTNEQFF.

This clonotype came up many times. The V and J genes are TRBV20-1 and TRBJ1-2; perhaps TRBD1 as D (5 bases). The CDR3 contains 14 residues. Per germline, CDR1 DFQATT and CDR2 SNEGSKA (reference sequence). Between the trimmed V and J ends, which lost 5 bases and 3 bases, there was a span of 16 bases. CDR3 residues: CSAPRRGRDYGYTF. The CDR3 nucleotides are TGCAGTGCTCCCCGGAGGGGAAGGGACTATGGCTACACCTTC.